These 22 T cell receptor beta chains were sequenced from one sample in a study of naive and memory T cell subsets. The beta constant-region primer was an equimolar mix of two oligonucleotides covering TRBC1 and TRBC2. Ligated cDNA was amplified by four rounds of PCR with nested alpha and beta constant-region primers and SP2. In TCRdb, the UMI-ligation and nested PCR reads were re-called with MiXCR into one record per CDR3 protein. There are some 30,000 distinct CDR3 sequences in the sample; less than 20% occur only once, and approximately 3.6% lies in the top ten. The specimen was effector memory CD4+ T cells from blood. Specified subset: effector memory, CD45RA- CD27-. The receptors derive from a human donor in good health.

This clonotype was seen a handful of times. The chain recombines TRBV4-1 with TRBJ2-1; 8 bases map to TRBD2. V gave up 3 bases and J gave up 6 bases; unmatched junction bases: 13. The CDR3 is 17 residues long. Germline V gives CDR1 MGHRA, CDR2 YSYEKL. The CDR3 nucleotides are TGCGCCAGCAGCCACCCAGTGGGAGCGGGAGTTGGCAATGAGCAGTTCTTC. It codes for CASSHPVGAGVGNEQFF.

This clonotype has more than one count but fewer than ten. The chain combines TRBV6-5 with TRBJ1-5; 7 bases fit TRBD1. Germline CDR1 is MNHEY and CDR2 is SVGAGI. This CDR3 has 18 residues. J gave up 1 base and V 5 bases, and 14 bases lay outside the gene matches. The CDR3 is CASSQKRPGTASNQPQHF. The CDR3 DNA follows: TGTGCCAGCAGTCAGAAACGTCCCGGGACAGCAAGCAATCAGCCCCAGCATTTT.

In its sample, this clonotype ranks as medium-sized (0.01 to 0.1%). The rearrangement uses TRBV28 and TRBJ2-1; the match to TRBD2 covers 9 bases. The CDR3 is 15 residues long. V was clipped by 1 base and J by 7 bases; unmatched bases: 5. Per the germline V gene, CDR1 is MDHEN and CDR2 is SYDVKM. This chain's CDR3 is CASSLSLAGLNEQFF. The CDR3 DNA reads as TGTGCCAGCAGTTTATCCCTAGCGGGATTAAATGAGCAGTTCTTC.

The chain has TRBV7-9 and TRBJ2-7; D may be TRBD2 (6 bases). The CDR3 contains 13 residues. Germline CDR1 and CDR2: SEHNR and FQNEAQ (reference sequence). V was trimmed by 0 bases and J by 5 bases, leaving 8 bases between them. The CDR3 bases are TGTGCCAGCAGCTTAGCGGGGGGAAACGAGCAGTACTTC. This translates into CASSLAGGNEQYF. The variable domain in full, completed from reference TRBV7-9 and TRBJ2-7, reads DTGVSQNPRHKITKRGQNVTFRCDPISEHNRLYWYRQTLGQGPEFLTYFQNEAQLEKSRLLSDRFSAERPKGSFSTLEIQRTEQGDSAMYLCASSLAGGNEQYFGPGTRLTVT.

This clonotype is termed medium-sized. V is TRBV28 and J is TRBJ1-5; D is perhaps TRBD1 (6 bases). The CDR3 totals 16 residues. Germline V gene sequence: CDR1 MDHEN, CDR2 SYDVKM. Trimming stripped 5 bases from V and 6 bases from J, with 20 bases between. CDR3 residues: CASSLSGVGRGQPQHF. The DNA of the CDR3 is TGTGCCAGCAGTCTCTCAGGGGTAGGGAGGGGTCAGCCCCAGCATTTT. The variable domain in full, completed from reference TRBV28 and TRBJ1-5, reads DVKVTQSSRYLVKRTGEKVFLECVQDMDHENMFWYRQDPGLGLRLIYFSYDVKMKEKGDIPEGYSVSREKKERFSLILESASTNQTSMYLCASSLSGVGRGQPQHFGDGTRLSIL.

This clonotype was counted a few times. The V gene is TRBV2, the J gene TRBJ2-7; a possible D gene is TRBD1 (6 bases). Trimming pared 2 bases from V and 0 bases from J, leaving 11 bases between. The CDR3 contains 15 residues. Germline V gene lookup returns CDR1 SNHLY and CDR2 FYNNEI. As DNA, the CDR3 is TGTGCCAGCAGTGAACAGGGGACGAGCTCCTACGAGCAGTACTTC. Protein sequence: CASSEQGTSSYEQYF.

V gene TRBV30 combines with J gene TRBJ2-1, with 8 bases matching TRBD2. V shed 1 base, J shed 4 bases, and the junction held 3 bases outside the gene matches. The CDR3 runs to 14 residues. Germline V gives CDR1 GTSNPN, CDR2 SVGIG (reference sequence). The CDR3 sequence: CAWSGASGYNEQFF. The CDR3 DNA reads TGTGCCTGGAGTGGAGCTAGCGGGTACAATGAGCAGTTCTTC.

The chain combines TRBV12-3 or TRBV12-4 with TRBJ1-5; TRBD1 agrees at 7 bases. The CDR3 runs to 13 residues. V shed 0 bases, J shed 10 bases, and the junction held 3 bases outside the gene matches. The CDR3 nucleotides are TGTGCCAGCAGTTTAGCAGGGGGCAAACCCCAGCATTTT. It translates to CASSLAGGKPQHF.

Points on this clonotype: This may be a read error, as it is one base from a much larger clone. V is TRBV7-3 and J is TRBJ2-2, with a possible D match to TRBD2 (5 bases). CDR3 length: 16 amino acids. Looked up from germline, CDR1 is SGHTA and CDR2 is FQGTGA. V was clipped by 0 bases and J by 2 bases, with 10 bases between them. This CDR3 is CASSLTGSSNTGELFF. For the CDR3, the DNA is TGTGCCAGCAGCTTAACGGGGAGTTCTAACACCGGGGAGCTGTTTTTT.

This clonotype has a count of ten or more. The V call is TRBV28, the J call TRBJ2-5; D possibly matches TRBD1 or TRBD2 (5 bases each). The V end was cut by 3 bases, the J end by 2 bases, with 10 bases between. The CDR3 contains 14 residues. CDR1 and CDR2 (germline): MDHEN, SYDVKM. CDR3 in amino acids: CASSFFGGQETQYF. Here the CDR3 DNA reads TGTGCCAGCAGTTTTTTTGGGGGACAAGAGACCCAGTACTTC.

J is TRBJ2-1 and V is TRBV5-6; 8 bases agree with TRBD1. V lost 4 bases to trimming and J lost 8 bases; unmatched junction nucleotides: 8. The CDR3 has 14 residues. Germline lookup yields CDR1 SGHDT and CDR2 YYEEEE. The DNA for the CDR3 is TGTGCCAGCAGCGGTCAGGGGGCTCTGGATGAGCAGTTCTTC. Translation gives CASSGQGALDEQFF.

The chain employs TRBV30 and TRBJ2-3; tentative D call: TRBD1 (5 bases). CDR1 is GTSNPN, CDR2 SVGIG, per germline (reference sequence). This CDR3 is built from 14 residues. The V end lost 5 bases, the J end lost 5 bases, and 17 bases lay between the germline ends. CDR3 sequence (DNA): TGTGCCTGGGGGTTCAGGGTCCAACGAGATACGCAGTATTTT. Translating it yields CAWGFRVQRDTQYF.

This clonotype was recorded at least ten times. This chain joins TRBV20-1 and TRBJ2-1; 7 bases are a match to TRBD2. Trimming removed 6 bases from V and 0 bases from J; junction bases left unmatched: 5. Germline lookup yields CDR1 DFQATT and CDR2 SNEGSKA (reference sequence). CDR3 length: 14 amino acids. CDR3 sequence (DNA): TGCAGTGCATACTCTAGCGGCTCCTACAATGAGCAGTTCTTC. Translating it yields CSAYSSGSYNEQFF.

The CDR3 coding sequence is TGCGCCAGCAGTGAGTGGCAGCCCTACGAGCAGTACTTC. Translation gives CASSEWQPYEQYF. The rearrangement links TRBV10-2 to TRBJ2-7; no firm D call. Germline lookup yields CDR1 WSHSY and CDR2 SAAADI. Trimming pared 1 base from V and 2 bases from J, leaving 6 bases between. CDR3 length: 13 residues.

This clonotype is classed as medium-sized (0.01 to 0.1%). This chain joins TRBV28 and TRBJ1-3, with unresolved D. The germline V and J ends were trimmed by 5 bases and 1 base, with 18 bases remaining between them. The CDR3 contains 17 residues. Germline assignment: CDR1 MDHEN and CDR2 SYDVKM. In nucleotides, the CDR3 is TGTGCCAGCAGTCTGAGTTACAAGCAAATGTCTGGAAACACCATATATTTT. As protein: CASSLSYKQMSGNTIYF.

The chain uses TRBV9 and TRBJ1-3, with no clear D. CDR3 length: 14 residues. The V and J ends lost 3 bases and 4 bases respectively, with 11 bases between them. Germline V lookup: CDR1 SGDLS, CDR2 YYNGEE. Written as DNA, the CDR3 is TGTGCCAGCAGCGCCCACAGTCTCGGAAACACCATATATTTT. Translating it yields CASSAHSLGNTIYF.

This clonotype was picked up many times. This chain links TRBV28 with TRBJ2-1; TRBD2 matches 8 bases. Per germline, CDR1 MDHEN and CDR2 SYDVKM. CDR3 length equals 13 residues. Losses at the gene ends were 6 bases for V and 7 bases for J; bases not matched to a gene: 5. CDR3 in amino acids: CASRGTSLNEQFF. CDR3 nucleotides: TGTGCCAGCAGGGGGACTAGTCTGAATGAGCAGTTCTTC.

This clonotype was observed a handful of times. J is TRBJ1-5 and V is TRBV9; tentatively, D is TRBD1 (5 bases). From germline, CDR1 is SGDLS and CDR2 YYNGEE. This CDR3 region has 12 residues. Trimming cost V 3 bases and J 4 bases, with 5 bases left between them. The CDR3 sequence is CASSAGNQPQHF. DNA of the CDR3: TGTGCCAGCAGCGCAGGGAATCAGCCCCAGCATTTT.

The chain joins TRBV12-3 or TRBV12-4 to TRBJ1-5, with D maybe TRBD1 (5 bases). This CDR3 is 15 amino acids long. Deletions cut 3 bases from V and 3 bases from J, with 12 bases between. The CDR3: CASSLGGTYNQPQHF. In DNA, the CDR3 is TGTGCCAGCAGTTTGGGAGGGACGTACAATCAGCCCCAGCATTTT.

This clonotype came up many times. The J gene is TRBJ1-4, the V gene TRBV25-1; D perhaps matches TRBD1 (6 bases). This CDR3 contains 17 residues. Looked up from germline, CDR1 is MGHDK and CDR2 is SYGVNS. Trimming stripped 4 bases from V and 0 bases from J, with 15 bases between. The CDR3, as DNA: TGTGCCAGCAGTGTATACAGGGCCGCCGCAACTAATGAAAAACTGTTTTTT. Its translation is CASSVYRAAATNEKLFF.

The table lists this clonotype with a few counts. The J gene is TRBJ1-6, the V gene TRBV6-1, with 8 bases identical to TRBD1. The ends lost 3 bases at V and 7 bases at J; junction bases unmatched: 2. Germline V lookup: CDR1 MNHNS, CDR2 SASEGT. The CDR3 has 14 amino acids. The chain's CDR3 is CASSDRGRNSPLHF. Here the CDR3 DNA reads TGTGCCAGCAGTGACAGGGGGCGGAATTCACCCCTCCACTTT.

This clonotype was counted only a few times. The rearrangement joins TRBV6-2 or TRBV6-3 to TRBJ2-2; 10 nucleotides align to TRBD2. V shed 6 bases, J shed 6 bases, and the junction held 7 bases outside the gene matches. Germline V gene lookup returns CDR1 MNHEY and CDR2 SVGEGT. The CDR3 length is 15 residues. The CDR3 coding sequence is TGTGCCAGCAGCCAAACTAGCGGGAAGGCCGGGGAGCTGTTTTTT. This codes for CASSQTSGKAGELFF.